This T cell receptor (beta chain) was identified in a study of molecular identifiers for immune sequencing clone quantification. A note on this clonotype: What it recognizes is unknown.

MiXCR was run by TCRdb on the PCR reads, yielding one entry per CDR3 protein. The sample lists over 100,000 distinct CDR3 sequences, about 35% seen once, with roughly 9.3% in the top ten. CD8+CD4-CCR7+CD45RA+ cells were sorted as naive CD8 T cells. Whole-study findings and limits: Highly expanded clone sizes could end up underestimated if a barcode were shared by identical TCR molecules.

The CDR3 sequence is 15 residues long. Germline CDR1 SGHDN, CDR2 FVKESK. The V and J ends lost 0 bases and 5 bases respectively, with 14 bases between them. The sequence came from a human donor in good health. Some libraries in this study had Jurkat cell RNA spiked in. The sequenced sample consisted of naive CD8+ T cells from blood, with Jurkat cell RNA spiked in. The sample's subset: FACS-sorted CD8+CD4-CCR7+CD45RA+ naive T cells. The J gene is TRBJ2-7, the V gene TRBV14; maybe TRBD1 (5 bases). CDR3 sequence: CASSQDWGRVNEQYF. CDR3 bases: TGTGCCAGCAGCCAAGATTGGGGCAGGGTAAACGAGCAGTACTTC.